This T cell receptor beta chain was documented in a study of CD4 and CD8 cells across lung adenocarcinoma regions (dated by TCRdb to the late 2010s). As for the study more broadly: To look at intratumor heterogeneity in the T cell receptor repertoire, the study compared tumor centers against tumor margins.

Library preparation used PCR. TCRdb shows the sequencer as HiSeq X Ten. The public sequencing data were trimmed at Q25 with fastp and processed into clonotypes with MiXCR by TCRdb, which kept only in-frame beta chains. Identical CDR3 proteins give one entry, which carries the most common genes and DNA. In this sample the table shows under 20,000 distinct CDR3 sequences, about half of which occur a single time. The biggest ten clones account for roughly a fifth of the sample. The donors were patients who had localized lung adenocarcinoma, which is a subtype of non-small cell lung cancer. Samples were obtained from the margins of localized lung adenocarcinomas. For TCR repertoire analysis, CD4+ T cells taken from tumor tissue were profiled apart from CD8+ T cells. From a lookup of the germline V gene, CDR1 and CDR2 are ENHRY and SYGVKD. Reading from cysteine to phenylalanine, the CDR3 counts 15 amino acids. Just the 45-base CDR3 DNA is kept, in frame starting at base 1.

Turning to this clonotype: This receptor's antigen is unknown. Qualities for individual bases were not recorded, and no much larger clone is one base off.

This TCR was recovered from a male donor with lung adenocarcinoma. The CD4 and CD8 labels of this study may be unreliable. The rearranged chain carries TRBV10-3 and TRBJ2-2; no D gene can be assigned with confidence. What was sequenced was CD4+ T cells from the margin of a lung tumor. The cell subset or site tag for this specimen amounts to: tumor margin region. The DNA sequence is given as TGTGTCCTGAGACTCCAGTCTGTGAGCACCGGGGAGCTGTTTTTT. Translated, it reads CVLRLQSVSTGELFF.